Below, one TCR beta chain is given with its context. Looked up from germline, CDR1 is SEHNR and CDR2 is FQNEAQ (reference sequence). V lost 1 base and J lost 0, with 10 bases in between. This CDR3 has 15 residues. This specimen comes from a study of OX40 agonist ivuxolimab in advanced cancers. Some clones are missing from TCRdb's copy, which holds only in-frame ones; the method was immunoSEQ multiplex PCR. The table includes about 75,000 clones, roughly 81% detected once. The material was CD4+ or CD8+ T cells sorted from blood, obtained in a trial of the OX40 agonist ivuxolimab. The chain combines TRBV7-9 with TRBJ2-7; no firm D call. The sequence was obtained from an adult with an advanced solid tumor such as melanoma, head and neck, liver or kidney cancer. Written as DNA, the CDR3 is TGTGCCAGCAGCTTAGTGGGCAGGAACTCCTACGAGCAGTACTTC. Translating it yields CASSLVGRNSYEQYF. The whole variable domain, remainder taken from reference TRBV7-9 and TRBJ2-7, is DTGVSQNPRHKITKRGQNVTFRCDPISEHNRLYWYRQTLGQGPEFLTYFQNEAQLEKSRLLSDRFSAERPKGSFSTLEIQRTEQGDSAMYLCASSLVGRNSYEQYFGPGTRLTVT.